This T cell receptor (beta chain) was recovered during a study of cytomegalovirus exposure and HLA in healthy donors. Findings and limits, study-wide: TCR association rates varied by HLA locus in a later analysis, with DRB1 highest and HLA-C lowest. Most TCR sequences were uncommon, yet certain public TCRs appeared in many donors.

The CDR3 is 13 residues long. Germline CDR1 reads SGHNT; CDR2 reads YENEEA. V was clipped by 4 bases and J by 4 bases; unmatched bases: 3. Concerning this clone: Its specificity is unknown.

Primers: 60 Vbeta forward and 13 Jbeta reverse. Authors' methods: A follow-up analysis tallied approximately 85 million unique TCR beta chains, 9 million to 11 million shared. TCRdb's copy holds only in-frame clones and misses some; the assay was immunoSEQ multiplex PCR. V, J and clone size reflect that table, while D and trimming were determined from the DNA. This table holds about 140,000 clones, just under 85% found once. The chain has TRBV11-3 and TRBJ2-5, with 7 bases identical to TRBD2. The sequence derives from a woman aged 55-70 years in good health and CMV-seropositive. The sequencing input was PBMCs. The CDR3 coding sequence is TGTGCCAGCAGCTGGGAGGGGCGAGAGACCCAGTACTTC. Translating it yields CASSWEGRETQYF.